There are a few counts of the clone carrying this T cell receptor (beta chain). Participants spanned ages about 18 to 90 years and resided in about two dozen US areas. Participants reported their clinical history, and cohort assignment relied on those reports. These data are taken from a study of blood T cell repertoires in COVID-19. In the study overall: The United States, Italy and Spain supplied acute and convalescent COVID-19 samples. In each case, the material was cDNA or gDNA derived from T cells, B-cell-depleted T cells, or PBMCs.

Generated by immunoSEQ multiplex PCR, the TCRdb table keeps only in-frame clones and is missing some. The table lists 250,000 to 350,000 clones, more than 75% of them singletons, with about 10% in the top ten. V lost 0 bases and J lost 7, with 10 bases in between. The CDR3 covers 15 residues. CDR1 is MGHRA and CDR2 is YSYEKL in the germline V gene. The sequencing input was PBMCs or T cells enriched from blood (not recorded which). The chain joins TRBV4-1 to TRBJ1-6, with D hard to call. The TCR comes from a woman in her late teens or twenties who had recovered from COVID-19. This CDR3 reads CASSQDLVGNSPLHF. The CDR3 region has the DNA TGCGCCAGCAGCCAAGATCTTGTCGGGAATTCACCCCTCCACTTT.